Listed below are T cell receptor beta chains from one sample, sequenced in a study of shared clonotypes between healthy human individuals. Libraries were prepared by immunoSEQ multiplex PCR; TCRdb keeps only in-frame clonotypes and omits some of them. The repertoire holds 2 million to 2.5 million clones, with approximately 95% as singletons. The sample consisted of naive CD4+ T cells from PBMCs. Receptor source: a man between 18 and 29 years old in good health. Some clones in this sample may be carry-over from other donors' samples. Each CDR3 is given with its conserved first and last residue. The D gene is left open where the match is weak. Expanded clones get a size class; other rows say once, few or many, or leave the size out.

TRBJ2-1	TRBV2	TRBD2	.	CASSEALAGHWSSYNEQFF	TGTGCCAGCAGTGAAGCCCTAGCGGGCCACTGGAGCTCCTACAATGAGCAGTTCTTC
TRBJ1-2	TRBV5-8	.	.	CASSWVHGTTIDYTF	TGTGCCAGCAGCTGGGTGCACGGGACAACTATCGACTACACCTTC
TRBJ1-3	TRBV6-5	.	.	CASSSGAVSGNTIYF	TGTGCCAGCAGTTCCGGGGCAGTCTCTGGAAACACCATATATTTT
TRBJ2-5	TRBV6-6	.	.	CASSYGLRGETQYF	TGTGCCAGCAGTTACGGATTGAGAGGGGAGACCCAGTACTTC
TRBJ1-5	TRBV7-9	.	.	CASSPQGGNQPQHF	TGTGCCAGCAGCCCACAGGGTGGCAATCAGCCCCAGCATTTT
TRBJ2-2	TRBV19	TRBD1	once	CASSIRGQGSTGELFF	TGTGCCAGTAGTATAAGGGGACAGGGGTCCACCGGGGAGCTGTTTTTT
TRBJ2-1	TRBV13	TRBD1	.	CASSARGGWAYNEQFF	TGTGCCAGCAGCGCTAGAGGGGGCTGGGCCTACAATGAGCAGTTCTTC
TRBJ2-1	TRBV6-1	.	.	CASSGLMRGAGQEQFF	TGTGCCAGCAGTGGTCTAATGAGGGGCGCCGGTCAGGAGCAGTTCTTC
TRBJ1-1	TRBV5-4	TRBD1	.	CASSPGTANTEAFF	TGTGCCAGCAGCCCGGGGACAGCGAACACTGAAGCTTTCTTT
TRBJ2-7	TRBV6-5	TRBD1	.	CASRKGQGGSYEQYF	TGTGCCAGCAGAAAGGGACAGGGGGGGTCCTACGAGCAGTACTTC
TRBJ2-5	TRBV2	.	.	CASRSYAPGQETQYF	TGTGCCAGCAGGAGTTACGCCCCTGGCCAAGAGACCCAGTACTTC
TRBJ1-1	TRBV10-2	.	.	CASSETIPTEAFF	TGCGCCAGCAGTGAGACAATTCCGACTGAAGCTTTCTTT
TRBJ2-6	TRBV4-2	.	.	CASSGTIKLQSRANVLTF	TGTGCCAGCAGCGGAACGATCAAATTACAAAGTCGGGCCAACGTCCTGACTTTC
TRBJ2-2	TRBV30	.	.	CAWRVGPANTGGLFF	TGTGCCTGGAGGGTCGGGCCGGCGAACACCGGGGGGCTGTTTTTT
TRBJ2-7	TRBV2	.	.	CASSRAEASEQYF	TGTGCCAGCAGTCGTGCGGAGGCCTCCGAGCAGTACTTC
TRBJ1-4	TRBV5-1	.	.	CASSFSPNEKLFF	TGCGCCAGCAGCTTTAGTCCTAATGAAAAACTGTTTTTT
TRBJ1-5	TRBV30	.	.	CAWSRSGDGANQPQHF	TGTGCCTGGAGCCGGTCAGGGGATGGCGCCAATCAGCCCCAGCATTTT
TRBJ2-7	TRBV5-1	.	.	CASSLGFPGGHEQYF	TGCGCCAGCAGCTTGGGTTTCCCAGGAGGTCACGAGCAGTACTTC
TRBJ2-7	TRBV14	TRBD1	.	CASSRPGQGPTTRHYEQYF	TGTGCCAGCAGCCGACCGGGACAGGGGCCGACCACGCGGCACTACGAGCAGTACTTC
TRBJ2-2	TRBV19	.	.	CASSKRGEGLRTGELFF	TGTGCCAGTAGTAAAAGAGGCGAGGGATTACGTACCGGGGAGCTGTTTTTT
TRBJ1-1	TRBV18	TRBD1	.	CASSPQGTVNTEAFF	TGTGCCAGCTCACCACAAGGGACAGTGAACACTGAAGCTTTCTTT
TRBJ1-2	TRBV6-5	TRBD1	.	CASSYGTGASYGYTF	TGTGCCAGCAGTTACGGTACAGGGGCATCCTATGGCTACACCTTC
TRBJ2-2	TRBV28	.	.	CASGASLGGAAKGGDTGELFF	TGTGCCAGCGGGGCGAGCCTAGGCGGTGCCGCGAAAGGTGGGGACACCGGGGAGCTGTTTTTT
TRBJ2-3	TRBV7-3	TRBD2	once	CASSFRLAGGTDTQYF	TGTGCCAGCAGCTTCCGACTAGCGGGAGGGACAGATACGCAGTATTTT
TRBJ2-2	TRBV4-1	TRBD1	.	CASSIQRTGTGGAVSTGELFF	TGCGCCAGCAGCATTCAACGGACCGGGACAGGGGGCGCGGTGAGCACCGGGGAGCTGTTTTTT
TRBJ2-2	TRBV5-1	.	.	CASTQTGAVTGELFF	TGCGCCAGCACTCAAACCGGGGCAGTCACCGGGGAGCTGTTTTTT